A single T cell receptor (beta chain) is shown here with its context. Antigen unknown. These data come from a study of T-cell memory formation after mild COVID-19. Background on the study: TCR clusters were mostly confined to one donor each.

TCRdb re-called the 5' RACE reads through MiXCR, storing one row per CDR3 protein. The repertoire holds about 270,000 distinct CDR3 sequences, with around 16% as singletons. Study conclusions and caveats: Researchers report contracting CD4+ clones mostly in CM and EM, with CD8+ clones in EMRA. Within pre-infection memory, some responding clones were found, suggesting cross-reactive memory joined. Contracting clones, day 15 to 85, had balanced CD4/CD8, and later expanders favored CD4+.

Germline trimming cut 5 bases from V and 2 bases from J; bases unmatched to any gene: 10. The length of the CDR3 is 16 residues. Germline assignment: CDR1 LGHDT and CDR2 YNNKEL (reference sequence). The chain combines TRBV3-1 with TRBJ1-2; TRBD1 agrees at 8 bases. This sequence originates from a man younger than 35 who had mild COVID-19 (a few samples of this study predate the infection). Cell type and time point are not known. Sequences were obtained from PBMCs or a T cell subset sorted from them (not recorded which). For the CDR3, the DNA is TGTGCCAGCAGCACGACAGGGGCCGCAGCAAACTATGGCTACACCTTC. Its protein is CASSTTGAAANYGYTF.